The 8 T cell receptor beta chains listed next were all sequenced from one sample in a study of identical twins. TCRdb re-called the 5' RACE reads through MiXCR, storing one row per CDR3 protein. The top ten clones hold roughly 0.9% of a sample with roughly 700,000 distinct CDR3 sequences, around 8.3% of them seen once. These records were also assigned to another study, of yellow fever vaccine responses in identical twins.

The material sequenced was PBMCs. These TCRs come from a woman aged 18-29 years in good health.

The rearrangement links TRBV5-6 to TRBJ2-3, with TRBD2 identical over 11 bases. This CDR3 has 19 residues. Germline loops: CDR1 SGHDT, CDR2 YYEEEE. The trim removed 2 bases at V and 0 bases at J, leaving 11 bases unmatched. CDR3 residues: CASSFQWTSGRESTDTQYF. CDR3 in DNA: TGTGCCAGCAGCTTCCAGTGGACTAGCGGGCGTGAGAGCACAGATACGCAGTATTTT.

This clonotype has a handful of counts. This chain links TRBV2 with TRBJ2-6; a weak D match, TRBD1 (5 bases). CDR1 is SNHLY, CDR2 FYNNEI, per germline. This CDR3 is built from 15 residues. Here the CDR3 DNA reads TGTGCAGGGGAAGGGTACCCGAGCGGGGCCAACGTCCTGACTTTC. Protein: CAGEGYPSGANVLTF.

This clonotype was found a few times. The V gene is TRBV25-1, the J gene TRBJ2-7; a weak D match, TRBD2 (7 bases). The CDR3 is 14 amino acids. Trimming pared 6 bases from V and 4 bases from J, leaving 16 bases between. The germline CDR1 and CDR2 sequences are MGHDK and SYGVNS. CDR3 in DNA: TGTGCCAGCAGGAAAGGGGGGGGAGGTTACGAGCAGTACTTC. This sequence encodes CASRKGGGGYEQYF.

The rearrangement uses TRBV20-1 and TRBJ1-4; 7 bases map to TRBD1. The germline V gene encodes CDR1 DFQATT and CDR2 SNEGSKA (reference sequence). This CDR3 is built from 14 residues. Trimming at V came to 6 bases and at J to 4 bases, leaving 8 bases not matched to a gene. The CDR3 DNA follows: TGCAGTGCCAAAGACAGGGCCATTAATGAAAAACTGTTTTTT. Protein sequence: CSAKDRAINEKLFF.

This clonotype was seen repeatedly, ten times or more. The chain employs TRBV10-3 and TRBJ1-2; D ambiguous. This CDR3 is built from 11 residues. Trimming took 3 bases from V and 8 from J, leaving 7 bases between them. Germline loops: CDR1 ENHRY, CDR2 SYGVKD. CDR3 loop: CAISELGGYTF. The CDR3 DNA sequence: TGTGCCATCAGTGAATTGGGAGGCTACACCTTC.

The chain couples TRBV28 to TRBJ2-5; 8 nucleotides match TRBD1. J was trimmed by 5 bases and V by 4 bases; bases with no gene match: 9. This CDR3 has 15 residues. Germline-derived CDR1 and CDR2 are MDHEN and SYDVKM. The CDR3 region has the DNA TGTGCCAGCAGTTCAAGGAATGCAGGGGGCGAGACCCAGTACTTC. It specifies CASSSRNAGGETQYF.

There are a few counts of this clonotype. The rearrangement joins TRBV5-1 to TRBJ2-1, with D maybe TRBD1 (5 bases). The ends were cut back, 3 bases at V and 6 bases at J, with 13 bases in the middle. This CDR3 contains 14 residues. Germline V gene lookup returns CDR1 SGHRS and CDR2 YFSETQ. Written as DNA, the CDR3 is TGCGCCAGCAGCTATGATCCAGGGTTCAATGAGCAGTTCTTC. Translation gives CASSYDPGFNEQFF.

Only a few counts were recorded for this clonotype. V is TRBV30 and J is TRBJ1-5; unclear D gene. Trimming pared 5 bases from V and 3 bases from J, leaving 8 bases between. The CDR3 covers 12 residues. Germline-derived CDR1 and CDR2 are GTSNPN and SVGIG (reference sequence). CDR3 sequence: CAWGGSNQPQHF. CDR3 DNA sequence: TGTGCCTGGGGAGGGTCCAATCAGCCCCAGCATTTT.